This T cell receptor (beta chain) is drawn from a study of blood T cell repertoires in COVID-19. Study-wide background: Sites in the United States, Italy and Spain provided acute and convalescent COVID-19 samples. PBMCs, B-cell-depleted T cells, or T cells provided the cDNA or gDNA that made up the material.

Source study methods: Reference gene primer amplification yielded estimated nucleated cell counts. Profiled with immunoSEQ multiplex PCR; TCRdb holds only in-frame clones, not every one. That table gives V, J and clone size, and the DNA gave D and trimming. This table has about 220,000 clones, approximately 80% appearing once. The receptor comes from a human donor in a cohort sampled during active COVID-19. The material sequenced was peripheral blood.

The CDR3 loop is CASSYGEGIGELFF. The DNA of the CDR3 is TGTGCCAGTAGTTATGGGGAGGGAATCGGGGAGCTGTTTTTT. The chain carries TRBV19 and TRBJ2-2; TRBD2 aligns across 7 bases. The length of the CDR3 is 14 residues. Germline loops: CDR1 LNHDA, CDR2 SQIVND (reference sequence). V gave up 5 bases and J gave up 7 bases; unmatched junction bases: 7.